The 5 T cell receptor beta chains reported below all come from one sample, sequenced in a study of OX40 agonist ivuxolimab in advanced cancers. The table came from immunoSEQ multiplex PCR; TCRdb's copy has only in-frame clones and leaves some out. The table includes tens of thousands of clones, roughly nine tenths detected once. This material consisted of CD4+ or CD8+ T cells sorted from blood, taken in a trial of the OX40 agonist ivuxolimab. Receptors were obtained from an adult with an advanced solid tumor such as melanoma, head and neck, liver or kidney cancer.

This chain uses TRBV6-5 with TRBJ2-7; the match to TRBD1 covers 9 bases. Germline loops: CDR1 MNHEY, CDR2 SVGAGI. With V trimmed by 6 bases and J by 3 bases, 3 bases remained unmatched. This CDR3 contains 13 residues. The CDR3 sequence: CASRGQGFYEQYV. The CDR3 coding sequence is TGTGCCAGCAGGGGACAGGGATTCTACGAGCAGTACGTC.

The rearrangement uses TRBV4-1 and TRBJ2-1; 11 nucleotides line up with TRBD2. After removal of 9 bases from V and 4 bases from J, the junction contained 5 bases not matched to a gene. Germline V gives CDR1 MGHRA, CDR2 YSYEKL. CDR3 length: 14 residues. The CDR3, as DNA: TGCGCCAGTACTACTAGCGGGAGTTACAATGAGCAGTTCTTC. Its translation is CASTTSGSYNEQFF.

The chain has TRBV19 and TRBJ1-1; TRBD1 aligns across 7 bases. With 6 bases clipped from V and 0 bases from J, the junction kept 7 bases outside the gene matches. The CDR3 length is 15 residues. CDR1 is LNHDA, CDR2 SQIVND, per germline (reference sequence). CDR3 loop: CASSPYQGVNTEAFF. CDR3 DNA: TGTGCCAGTAGCCCCTATCAGGGGGTGAACACTGAAGCTTTCTTT.

This clone was observed a few times. This chain joins TRBV7-9 and TRBJ1-3; 12 nucleotides line up with TRBD1. The V gene's germline CDR1 is SEHNR and CDR2 FQNEAQ (reference sequence). Losses at the gene ends were 1 base for V and 2 bases for J; bases not matched to a gene: 6. CDR3 length: 18 residues. The CDR3 coding sequence is TGTGCCAGCAGCTTAGGACCGGGACAGGGGGCAGCTGGAAACACCATATATTTT. This gives the protein CASSLGPGQGAAGNTIYF.

This sequence joins TRBV4-3 and TRBJ2-7; the D is unclear. The CDR3 length is 13 residues. Germline-derived CDR1 and CDR2 are LGHNA and YSLEER. The V gene lost 0 bases and the J gene lost 4 bases, with 7 bases spanning the gap. The chain's CDR3 is CASSQDGTYEQYF. The CDR3 region has the DNA TGCGCCAGCAGCCAAGATGGCACGTACGAGCAGTACTTC.